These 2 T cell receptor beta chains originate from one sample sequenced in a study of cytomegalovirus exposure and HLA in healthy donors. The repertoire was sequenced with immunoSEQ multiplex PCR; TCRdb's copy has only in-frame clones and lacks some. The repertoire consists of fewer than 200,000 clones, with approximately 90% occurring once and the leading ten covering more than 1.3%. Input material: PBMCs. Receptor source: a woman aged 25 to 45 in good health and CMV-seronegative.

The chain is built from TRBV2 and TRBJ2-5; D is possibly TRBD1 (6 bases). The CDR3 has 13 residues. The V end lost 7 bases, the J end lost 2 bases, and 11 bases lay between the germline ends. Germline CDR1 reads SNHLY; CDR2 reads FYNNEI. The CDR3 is CASKVQGQETQYF. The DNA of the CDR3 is TGTGCCAGCAAGGTGCAGGGGCAAGAGACCCAGTACTTC.

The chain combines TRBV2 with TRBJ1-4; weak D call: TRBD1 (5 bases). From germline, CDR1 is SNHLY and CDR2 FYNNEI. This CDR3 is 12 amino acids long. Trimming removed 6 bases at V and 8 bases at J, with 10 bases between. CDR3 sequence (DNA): TGTGCCAGCAGCGGAGGGACCGAAAAACTGTTTTTT. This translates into CASSGGTEKLFF.